Listed below are T cell receptor beta chains from one sample, sequenced in a study of T cells in Graves' hyperthyroidism and ophthalmopathy. TCRdb re-analysed the multiplex PCR reads in MiXCR, keeping a single row per CDR3 protein. The sample consists of fewer than 450,000 distinct CDR3 sequences, about 18% of them appearing once. The sequencing sample was made of blood. These receptors all stem from a woman aged 25 to 39 with Graves' hyperthyroidism that later progressed to Graves' ophthalmopathy. CDR3s include the opening cysteine and the closing phenylalanine or tryptophan. The order of the fields is V gene, J gene, CDR3 protein.

TRBV2	TRBJ1-1	CASSLRETGGGLRYEAFF
TRBV5-1	TRBJ1-2	CASSFDSPSGVTF
TRBV12-3/TRBV12-4	TRBJ2-1	CASSLVGTVYNEQFF
TRBV15	TRBJ1-5	CATTTGYNQPQHF
TRBV2	TRBJ2-1	CASSLSLQGRDEQFF
TRBV20-1	TRBJ2-3	CSARSGMRGRTDTQYF
TRBV6-1	TRBJ1-2	CASGDTSYGYTF
TRBV4-1	TRBJ1-4	CASMGLHEKLFF
TRBV27	TRBJ1-5	CASSFDGTGQPQHF
TRBV7-9	TRBJ2-2	CASSLPSGTNTGELFF
TRBV6-1	TRBJ2-2	CASRNLRETRNTGELFF
TRBV28	TRBJ1-1	CASSTSDTGNTEAFF
TRBV4-1	TRBJ2-3	CASSQEFRETDTQYF
TRBV3-1	TRBJ2-4	CASSRRTGTGSGIQYF
TRBV6-2/TRBV6-3	TRBJ2-2	CASSYSSWDRGQSNTGELFF
TRBV2	TRBJ2-2	CASTLKTSGANTGELFF
TRBV5-5	TRBJ2-6	CASSLEVGSGANVLTF
TRBV5-1	TRBJ2-6	CASSLEGQGLSGANVLTF
TRBV20-1	TRBJ2-3	CSASPGTDTQYF
TRBV4-2	TRBJ2-5	CASSQEGRGGQETQYF
TRBV4-1	TRBJ1-2	CASSHYDGAGGYTF
TRBV6-4	TRBJ1-2	CASRETGNNYGYTF
TRBV6-1	TRBJ2-1	CASTEDSTNYNEQFF
TRBV12-3/TRBV12-4	TRBJ1-1	CASSLAKGAMTDSEAFF
TRBV6-1	TRBJ2-2	CASSESGRAVGELFF
TRBV20-1	TRBJ1-2	CSARNGQGRGGYTF
TRBV7-9	TRBJ2-3	CASGREGTDTQYF